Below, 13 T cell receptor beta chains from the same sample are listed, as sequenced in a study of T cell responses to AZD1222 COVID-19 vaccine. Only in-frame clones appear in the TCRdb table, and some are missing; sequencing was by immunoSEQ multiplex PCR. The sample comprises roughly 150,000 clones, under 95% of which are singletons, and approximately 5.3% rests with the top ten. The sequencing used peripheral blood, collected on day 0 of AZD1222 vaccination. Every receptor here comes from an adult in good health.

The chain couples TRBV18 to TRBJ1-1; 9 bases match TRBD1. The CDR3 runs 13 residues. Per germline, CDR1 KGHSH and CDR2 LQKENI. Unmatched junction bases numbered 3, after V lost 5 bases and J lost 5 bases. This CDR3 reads CASSSGQGTEAFF. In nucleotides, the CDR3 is TGTGCCAGCTCATCAGGACAGGGGACTGAAGCTTTCTTT. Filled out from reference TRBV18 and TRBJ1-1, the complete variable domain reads NAGVMQNPRHLVRRRGQEARLRCSPMKGHSHVYWYRQLPEEGLKFMVYLQKENIIDESGMPKERFSAEFPKEGPSILRIQQVVRGDSAAYFCASSSGQGTEAFFGQGTRLTVV.

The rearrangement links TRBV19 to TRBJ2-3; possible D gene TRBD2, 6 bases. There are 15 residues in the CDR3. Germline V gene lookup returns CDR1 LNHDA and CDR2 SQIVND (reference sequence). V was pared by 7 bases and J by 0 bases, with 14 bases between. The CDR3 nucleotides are TGTGCCAGTAAGCAGGCGGGGTCTAGCACAGATACGCAGTATTTT. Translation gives CASKQAGSSTDTQYF.

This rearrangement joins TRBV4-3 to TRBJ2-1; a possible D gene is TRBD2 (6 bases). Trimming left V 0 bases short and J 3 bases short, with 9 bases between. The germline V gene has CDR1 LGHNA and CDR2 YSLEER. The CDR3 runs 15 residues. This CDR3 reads CASSQELEGYNEQFF. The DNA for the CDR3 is TGCGCCAGCAGCCAAGAATTGGAGGGCTACAATGAGCAGTTCTTC.

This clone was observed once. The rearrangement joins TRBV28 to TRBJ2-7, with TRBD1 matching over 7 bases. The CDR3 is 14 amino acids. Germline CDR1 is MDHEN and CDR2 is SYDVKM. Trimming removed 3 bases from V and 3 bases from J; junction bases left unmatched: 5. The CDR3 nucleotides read TGTGCCAGCAGTTTTTCGAGGGGGCTCTACGAGCAGTACTTC. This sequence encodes CASSFSRGLYEQYF.

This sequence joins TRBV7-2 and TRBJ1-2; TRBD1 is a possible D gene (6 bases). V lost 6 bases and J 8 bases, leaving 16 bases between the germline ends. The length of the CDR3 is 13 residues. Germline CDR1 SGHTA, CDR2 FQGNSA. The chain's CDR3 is CASRHPDGGGYTF. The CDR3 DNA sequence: TGTGCCAGCAGGCACCCGGACGGGGGCGGCTACACCTTC.

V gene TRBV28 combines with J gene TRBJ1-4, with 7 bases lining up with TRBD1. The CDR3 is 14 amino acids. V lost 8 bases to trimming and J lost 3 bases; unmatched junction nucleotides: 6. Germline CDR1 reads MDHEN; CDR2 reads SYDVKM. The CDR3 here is CASQRGLSNEKLFF. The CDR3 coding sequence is TGTGCCAGCCAGAGGGGGCTGTCTAATGAAAAACTGTTTTTT.

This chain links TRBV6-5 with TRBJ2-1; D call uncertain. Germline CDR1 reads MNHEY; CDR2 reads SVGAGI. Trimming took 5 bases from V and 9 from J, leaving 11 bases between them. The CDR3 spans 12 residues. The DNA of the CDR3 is TGTGCCAGCAGTCAGCTGGGATTTGAGCAGTTCTTC. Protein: CASSQLGFEQFF.

The CDR3 region has the DNA TGTGCCAGCAGGCTCACTCAGGGGACTGAAGCTTTCTTT. As protein: CASRLTQGTEAFF. The chain couples TRBV7-3 to TRBJ1-1; D might be TRBD1 (6 bases). Between the trimmed V and J ends, which lost 6 bases and 5 bases, there was a span of 13 bases. Germline assignment: CDR1 SGHTA and CDR2 FQGTGA. CDR3 length: 13 residues.

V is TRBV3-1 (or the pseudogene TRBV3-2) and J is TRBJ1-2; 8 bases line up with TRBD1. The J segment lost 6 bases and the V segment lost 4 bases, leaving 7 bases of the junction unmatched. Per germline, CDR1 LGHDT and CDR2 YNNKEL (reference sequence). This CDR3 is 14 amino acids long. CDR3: CASSLGDRSHGYTF. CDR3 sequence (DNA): TGTGCCAGCAGCCTCGGGGACAGGTCCCATGGCTACACCTTC.

CDR3 DNA sequence: TGTGCCATCAGTGGGGGGGTAAGCCAGCCCCAGCATTTT. This sequence encodes CAISGGVSQPQHF. This chain links TRBV10-3 with TRBJ1-5; D is possibly TRBD1 (5 bases). The germline V gene encodes CDR1 ENHRY and CDR2 SYGVKD. Trimming removed 4 bases from V and 7 bases from J, with 11 bases in between. The CDR3 is 13 residues long.

CDR3 sequence (DNA): TGTGCCAGCAGCTTAGCGACTAGCGGGAGACCCTCCTACGAGCAGTACTTC. Its protein product is CASSLATSGRPSYEQYF. The chain couples TRBV7-2 to TRBJ2-7, with 12 bases lining up with TRBD2. The CDR3 spans 17 residues. Per the germline V gene, CDR1 is SGHTA and CDR2 is FQGNSA. The V gene end was trimmed by 0 bases and the J gene end by 0 bases; junction bases not matched to a gene: 3.

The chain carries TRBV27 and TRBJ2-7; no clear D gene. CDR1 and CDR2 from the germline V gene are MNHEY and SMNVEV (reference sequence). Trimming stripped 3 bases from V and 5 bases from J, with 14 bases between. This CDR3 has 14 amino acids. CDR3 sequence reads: CASSLRTPSNEQYF. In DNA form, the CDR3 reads TGTGCCAGCAGTTTGAGGACCCCCTCGAACGAGCAGTACTTC.

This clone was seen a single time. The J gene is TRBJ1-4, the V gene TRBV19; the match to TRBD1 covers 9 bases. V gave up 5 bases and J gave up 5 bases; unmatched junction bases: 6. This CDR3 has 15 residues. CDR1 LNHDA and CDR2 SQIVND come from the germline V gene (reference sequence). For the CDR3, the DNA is TGTGCCAGTAGTCTCACCGGGACAGGGAATGAAAAACTGTTTTTT. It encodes CASSLTGTGNEKLFF.